The source of this TCR beta chain is a study of blood T cell repertoires in COVID-19 (dated by TCRdb to about 2020). With regard to the full study: Samples covering the acute and convalescent phases of COVID-19 were provided by collaborators in the United States, Italy and Spain. The material from the prospective study consisted of cDNA or gDNA derived from T cells, B-cell-depleted T cells, or PBMCs. Subjects who had been exposed to COVID-19, were actively infected with it, or had recovered from it provided the deeply sampled blood TCRbeta repertoires that made up the dataset. A freely available public database, intended as a resource for researchers studying the immune response to SARS-CoV-2, is where the repertoires were released. The samples were drawn from the first 160 participants of the ongoing ImmuneRACE study and from over 950 subjects provided by 6 global collaborators. A de-identified subject ID, COVID-19 status, age in years and sex were almost always included in the sample metadata. HLA class I and class II types, where available, came from metadata supplied by the sample provider rather than from assay-based typing.

Findings and caveats that apply to the study as a whole: Clinical and demographic metadata were provided uncurated, with the amount varying by source and participant.

Inclusive of the bounding cysteine and phenylalanine, the CDR3 is 16 residues long. Only the CDR3 portion is preserved as DNA: 48 bases, with reading frame beginning at the first base. V is cut by 3 bases and J by 2 bases, and the space between the germline ends is 14 bases. CDR1 is given as MNHNS and CDR2 as SASEGT, both from the germline V gene. With regard to this clone: Its cognate antigen has yet to be identified. Base qualities are not recorded, but no much larger clone differs from it by a single base.

Whole blood was collected in K2EDTA tubes by collaborating institutions according to the institutions' own protocols. For TCRbeta analysis, collaborators shipped samples as frozen whole blood, isolated PBMCs, or DNA extracted from either of those sample types. TCRbeta CDR3 regions were amplified from genomic DNA using the immunoSEQ Assay, a bias-controlled multiplex PCR. The study's processing was this. The number of nucleated cells in each sample was estimated from the amplification of reference gene primers within the assay. Sequence reads were collapsed and filtered to measure the absolute abundance of every unique TCRbeta CDR3 rearrangement. Productive Simpson clonality was computed per sample as the square root of Simpson's diversity index over productive rearrangements. TCRdb carries this immuneACCESS record with in-frame sequences only. Its versions omit some clonotypes, under half of them owing to an unresolved V gene in the studies checked, with the rest unexplained. V and J calls and clone size are as listed in that table; D and trimming were resolved from the DNA. The sample contains some 89,000 clones, more than 75% of them found a single time. Together, the top ten hold 1.2% of the sample.

The sequence was collected from a woman aged 80 or over with acute or convalescent COVID-19. What was sequenced was peripheral blood. The chain couples TRBV6-1 to TRBJ1-5, and TRBD1 may be the D gene, going by 5 matching bases. The CDR3 loop reads CASSDPYRSGNQPQHF. The bases are TGTGCCAGCAGTGATCCCTACAGGTCTGGCAATCAGCCCCAGCATTTT.